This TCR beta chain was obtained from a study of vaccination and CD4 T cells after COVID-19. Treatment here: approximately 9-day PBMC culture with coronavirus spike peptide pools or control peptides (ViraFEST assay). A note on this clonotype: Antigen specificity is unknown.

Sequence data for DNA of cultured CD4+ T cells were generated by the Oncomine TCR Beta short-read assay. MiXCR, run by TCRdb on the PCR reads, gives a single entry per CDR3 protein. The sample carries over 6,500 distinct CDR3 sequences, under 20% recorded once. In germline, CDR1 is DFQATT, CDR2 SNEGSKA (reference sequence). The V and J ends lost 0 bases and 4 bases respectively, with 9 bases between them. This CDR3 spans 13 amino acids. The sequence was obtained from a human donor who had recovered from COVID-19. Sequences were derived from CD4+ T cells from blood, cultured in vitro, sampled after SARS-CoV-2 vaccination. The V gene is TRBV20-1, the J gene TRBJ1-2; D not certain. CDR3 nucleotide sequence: TGCAGTGCTAGAGAGGGTCCAGGCTATGGCTACACCTTC. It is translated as CSAREGPGYGYTF.